This is a list of T cell receptor beta chains from one sample in a study of identical twins. In TCRdb, the 5' RACE reads were re-called with MiXCR into one record per CDR3 protein. The sample lists roughly 190,000 distinct CDR3 sequences, about 16% occurring once. In addition, the sample was reused for a study of T cells expressing NK-cell markers.

Sequenced sample: CD8+ T cells sorted from blood. These receptors all come from a woman in her late teens or twenties in good health. Both conserved end residues are part of each CDR3. The D gene is left open where the match is weak. Rows may omit the clone size; those that give it use once, few, many or a size class.

J: TRBJ2-7; V: TRBV12-5; D: -; size: many; CDR3: CASGPPTGLAYEQYF; DNA: TGTGCTAGTGGTCCCCCCACAGGCCTTGCCTACGAGCAGTACTTC
J: TRBJ2-2; V: TRBV7-9; D: -; size: -; CDR3: CASSTTSPGELFF; DNA: TGTGCCAGCAGCACTACCTCTCCCGGGGAGCTGTTTTTT
J: TRBJ2-7; V: TRBV11-3; D: -; size: -; CDR3: CASSRRDHSYEQYF; DNA: TGTGCCAGCAGCCGCCGGGACCACTCCTACGAGCAGTACTTC
J: TRBJ2-1; V: TRBV7-9; D: -; size: few; CDR3: CASSLASGEQFF; DNA: TGTGCCAGCAGCTTAGCTTCTGGGGAGCAGTTCTTC
J: TRBJ2-5; V: TRBV29-1; D: TRBD1; size: -; CDR3: CSVEDLTLRDRGPLDETQYF; DNA: TGCAGCGTTGAAGACCTGACCCTCCGGGACAGGGGCCCCCTGGACGAGACCCAGTACTTC
J: TRBJ2-1; V: TRBV7-9; D: -; size: -; CDR3: CASSLLGYEYYNEQFF; DNA: TGTGCCAGCAGCTTATTAGGCTACGAATACTACAATGAGCAGTTCTTC
J: TRBJ2-4; V: TRBV4-3; D: -; size: -; CDR3: CASSQDSGVVAKNIQYF; DNA: TGCGCCAGCAGCCAAGATAGTGGGGTTGTAGCCAAAAACATTCAGTACTTC
J: TRBJ2-1; V: TRBV3-1; D: TRBD2; size: many; CDR3: CASSVGLAANNEQFF; DNA: TGTGCCAGCAGCGTAGGACTAGCGGCAAACAATGAGCAGTTCTTC
J: TRBJ1-4; V: TRBV5-1; D: -; size: few; CDR3: CASSFSGTTDLIEKLFF; DNA: TGCGCCAGCAGCTTCTCCGGGACAACGGATCTAATTGAAAAACTGTTTTTT
J: TRBJ2-4; V: TRBV12-3/TRBV12-4; D: -; size: few; CDR3: CASSLGARGIQYF; DNA: TGTGCCAGCAGTCTCGGGGCGCGCGGCATTCAGTACTTC